Presented here are 13 T cell receptor beta chains from one specimen sequenced in a study of read filtering for tumor transcriptome and immune sequencing. The library was built from around 400 ng RNA with molecular barcoded adaptors for alpha/delta and beta/gamma chains. TCRdb re-derived calls from the reads in MiXCR, one entry per CDR3 protein. The sample holds some 130,000 distinct CDR3 sequences, less than 15% seen once. The source material was a population of CD138-negative cells sorted from bone marrow. The receptor source for this set is a donor at least 40 years old with multiple myeloma.

Ten or more counts support this clonotype. The chain uses TRBV11-1 and TRBJ2-2; TRBD2 might be the D (5 bases). The CDR3 consists of 12 residues. Germline CDR1 SGHAT, CDR2 FQDESV (reference sequence). Trimming left V 6 bases short and J 5 bases short, with 7 bases between. CDR3 in amino acids: CASRRRTGELFF. CDR3 bases: TGTGCCAGCAGGAGGAGGACCGGGGAGCTGTTTTTT.

The chain couples TRBV6-6 to TRBJ1-5, with TRBD1 as a possible D gene (5 bases). CDR3 length: 15 residues. V shed 0 bases and J shed 7 bases, with 13 bases lying between them. The germline V gene has CDR1 MNHNY and CDR2 SVGAGI (reference sequence). The CDR3 DNA sequence: TGTGCCAGCAGTTACTCCCTCAGGGCACAGCAGCCCCAGCATTTT. The encoded protein is CASSYSLRAQQPQHF.

This clonotype was seen many times. V usage is TRBV7-8 and J usage is TRBJ2-2; D is ambiguous. The CDR3 contains 14 residues. V dropped 5 bases and J dropped 6 bases, with 13 bases sitting between them. The germline V gene has CDR1 SGHVS and CDR2 FQNEAQ. The CDR3 here is CASSINSYAGELFF. The CDR3 DNA reads TGTGCCAGCAGCATTAATAGCTACGCCGGGGAGCTGTTTTTT.

This clonotype occurred many times. The chain couples TRBV5-5 to TRBJ2-7, with TRBD2 matching 8 bases. CDR1 and CDR2 (germline): SGHKS, YYEKEE (reference sequence). The length of the CDR3 is 15 residues. The V segment lost 0 bases and the J segment 4 bases; nucleotides outside the gene matches: 6. The CDR3 loop is CASSLALQREYEQYF. CDR3 DNA: TGTGCCAGCAGCTTGGCTCTCCAGCGGGAGTACGAGCAGTACTTC.

There are many counts of this clonotype. For the CDR3, the DNA is TGCGCCAGCACGCCGGACAGTATTTACTCTGGGGCCAACGTCCTGACTTTC. The encoded protein is CASTPDSIYSGANVLTF. The chain is built from TRBV5-1 and TRBJ2-6; TRBD1 might be the D (6 bases). There are 17 residues in the CDR3. With 6 bases removed from V and 0 bases from J, the gap between germline ends came to 16 bases. CDR1 and CDR2 from the germline V gene are SGHRS and YFSETQ.

There are many counts of this clonotype. The chain recombines TRBV29-1 with TRBJ2-5; TRBD1 might be the D (6 bases). Germline V gene sequence: CDR1 SQVTM, CDR2 ANQGSEA. Trimming took 7 bases from V and 3 from J, leaving 12 bases between them. The CDR3 is 12 residues long. The CDR3 spells CSATGTKETQYF. The DNA of the CDR3 is TGCAGCGCCACTGGGACAAAAGAGACCCAGTACTTC.

J is TRBJ1-1 and V is TRBV6-1; D gene unclear. With 6 bases removed from V and 0 bases from J, the gap between germline ends came to 8 bases. The CDR3 loop spans 13 amino acids. Germline CDR1 reads MNHNS; CDR2 reads SASEGT. The chain's CDR3 is CASRETLNTEAFF. DNA of the CDR3: TGTGCCAGCAGGGAGACATTGAACACTGAAGCTTTCTTT.

In its sample, this clonotype was seen many times. The V and J genes are TRBV20-1 and TRBJ2-1, with 7 bases that match TRBD2. CDR3 length: 12 residues. The V gene end was trimmed by 3 bases and the J gene end by 8 bases; junction bases not matched to a gene: 4. The germline gives CDR1 DFQATT, CDR2 SNEGSKA (reference sequence). This CDR3 is CSASGRTHEQFF. In nucleotides, the CDR3 is TGCAGTGCTAGCGGGAGGACCCATGAGCAGTTCTTC.

This clonotype has at least ten counts. This sequence may be a read error, since a much larger clone differs from it by one base. V and J are TRBV6-5 and TRBJ2-1; 11 bases are shared with TRBD2. This CDR3 is built from 15 residues. Germline assignment: CDR1 MNHEY and CDR2 SVGAGI. CDR3 sequence: CASSFSGRASHEQSF. CDR3 in DNA: TGTGCCAGCAGTTTTAGCGGGAGGGCATCCCATGAGCAGTCCTTC.

The genes are TRBV9 and TRBJ2-7; TRBD1 might be the D (7 bases). Germline loops: CDR1 SGDLS, CDR2 YYNGEE. The germline V and J ends were trimmed by 4 bases and 4 bases, with 15 bases remaining between them. The length of the CDR3 is 14 residues. The CDR3 region has the DNA TGTGCCAGCAGCCCGATGACAGGGACTTACGAGCAGTACTTC. Translation: CASSPMTGTYEQYF.

This clonotype was seen many times. The chain has TRBV29-1 and TRBJ2-1; TRBD2 aligns across 10 bases. The CDR3 loop spans 14 amino acids. Germline values: CDR1 SQVTM, CDR2 ANQGSEA. With 4 bases clipped from V and 9 bases from J, the junction kept 9 bases outside the gene matches. The CDR3 spells CSVGASGSEGEQFF. As DNA, the CDR3 is TGCAGCGTTGGGGCTAGCGGGAGTGAAGGTGAGCAGTTCTTC.

This clonotype was observed many times. V usage is TRBV27 and J usage is TRBJ2-7; 7 nucleotides line up with TRBD2. This CDR3 contains 14 residues. CDR1 is MNHEY, CDR2 SMNVEV, per germline (reference sequence). V trimming: 5 bases; J trimming: 9 bases; junction bases outside the gene matches: 13. The CDR3: CASSARLASLRQYF. As DNA, the CDR3 is TGTGCCAGCAGTGCTCGACTAGCAAGCCTTCGGCAGTACTTC.

Concerning this clonotype: This may be a read error, as it is one base from a much larger clone. CDR3 protein: CASSYSRDWLNGQFF. The CDR3 DNA reads as TGTGCCAGCAGTTACTCGAGGGACTGGTTAAATGGGCAGTTCTTC. The J gene is TRBJ2-1, the V gene TRBV6-2 or TRBV6-3; weak D call: TRBD2 (6 bases). The CDR3 length is 15 residues. CDR1 and CDR2 from the germline V gene are MNHEY and SVGEGT.